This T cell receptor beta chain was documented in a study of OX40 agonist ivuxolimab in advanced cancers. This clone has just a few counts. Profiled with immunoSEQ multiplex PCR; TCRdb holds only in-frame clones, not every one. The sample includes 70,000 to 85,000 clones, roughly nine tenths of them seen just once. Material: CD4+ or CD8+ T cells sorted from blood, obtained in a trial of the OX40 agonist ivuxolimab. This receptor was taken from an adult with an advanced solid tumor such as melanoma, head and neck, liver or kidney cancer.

The CDR3 sequence: CASSLGWGGRNEQFF. DNA for the CDR3: TGTGCCAGCAGCTTAGGATGGGGGGGGAGGAATGAGCAGTTCTTC. The chain combines TRBV11-2 with TRBJ2-1; 7 bases are shared with TRBD2. Germline CDR1 and CDR2: SGHAT and FQNNGV. CDR3 size: 15 residues. The V segment lost 1 base and the J segment 7 bases; nucleotides outside the gene matches: 7.